This T cell receptor (beta chain) was sequenced in a study of regulatory T cells in long-lasting Graves disease. Findings and caveats of the study: Patients whose Graves' disease persisted exhibited lower TCR diversity than those newly diagnosed. The persistent group shared fewer than 3,500 public clonotypes, more than the approximately 1,000 shared by new patients. Preferential use of TRBV28, TRBJ1-2 and TRBJ2-5 was seen in persistent disease.

Trimming stripped 6 bases from V and 2 bases from J, with 12 bases between. The germline gives CDR1 MNHEY, CDR2 SMNVEV (reference sequence). The CDR3 has 14 amino acids. This clonotype has a handful of counts. Its specificity is not known. Indicated time point: newly diagnosed GD, antithyroid drugs for less than 3 months. Generation of the TCR library employed RNA extracted from PBMCs. It was by American Thyroid Association guidelines that Graves' disease was diagnosed. CDR3 regions were amplified by Arm-PCR using iRepertoire HTBI primers to build TCR beta libraries. A single record per CDR3 protein comes from TCRdb applying MiXCR to the multiplex PCR reads. The sample lists 200,000 to 300,000 distinct CDR3 sequences; 20% were seen once.

This TCR was recovered from a female donor with Graves disease. This specimen consisted of peripheral blood mononuclear cells (PBMCs), obtained at new diagnosis, from a patient treated with antithyroid drugs. The rearrangement links TRBV27 to TRBJ2-3; D may be TRBD1 (5 bases). CDR3 bases: TGTGCCAGCAGGCTACAGGATTACACAGATACGCAGTATTTT. The encoded protein is CASRLQDYTDTQYF.